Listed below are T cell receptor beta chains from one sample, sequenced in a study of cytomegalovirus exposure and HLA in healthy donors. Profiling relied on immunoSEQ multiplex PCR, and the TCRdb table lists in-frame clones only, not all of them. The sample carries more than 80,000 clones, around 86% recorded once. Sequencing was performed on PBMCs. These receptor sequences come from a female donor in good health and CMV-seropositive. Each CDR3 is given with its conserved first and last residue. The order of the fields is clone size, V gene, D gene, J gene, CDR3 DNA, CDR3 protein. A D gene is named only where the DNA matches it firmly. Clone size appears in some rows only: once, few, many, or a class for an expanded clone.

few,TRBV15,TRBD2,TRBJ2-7,TGTGCCACCAGCAGCGCTCGCGGGGGTTACGAGCAGTACTTC,CATSSARGGYEQYF
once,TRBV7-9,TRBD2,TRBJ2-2,TGTGCCAGCAGCCCCAGCGGGAGAGGGGCCGGGGAGCTGTTTTTT,CASSPSGRGAGELFF
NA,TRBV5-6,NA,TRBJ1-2,TGTGCCAGCAGCCTGGACAGACACTATGGCTACACCTTC,CASSLDRHYGYTF
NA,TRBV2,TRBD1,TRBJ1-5,TGTGCCAGCAGTGAGGGACAGGTCAACCAGCCCCAGCATTTT,CASSEGQVNQPQHF
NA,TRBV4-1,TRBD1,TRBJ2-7,TGCGCCAGCAGCCATAGGAGACAGGGTTCCCACGAGCAGTACTTC,CASSHRRQGSHEQYF
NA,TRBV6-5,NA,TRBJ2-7,TGTGCCAGCAGCCCTCTTCGGGGTAAGGGCGAGCAGTACTTC,CASSPLRGKGEQYF
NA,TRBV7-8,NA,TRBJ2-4,TGTGCCAGCAGCCTACAGGTTGAAAACATTCAGTACTTC,CASSLQVENIQYF
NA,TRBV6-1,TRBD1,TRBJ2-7,TGTGCCAGCAGTGAATACGGGGACAGGGGTTACGAGCAGTACTTC,CASSEYGDRGYEQYF
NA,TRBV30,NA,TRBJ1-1,TGTGCCTGGAGCGCGGACAGGAACACTGAAGCTTTCTTT,CAWSADRNTEAFF
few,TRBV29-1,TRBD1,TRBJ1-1,TGCAGCGTTGTACAGGGGGGGGGTGACACTGAAGCTTTCTTT,CSVVQGGGDTEAFF
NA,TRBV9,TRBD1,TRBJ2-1,TGTGCCAGCCTCCGGGACAGGGGAGGTAGTGAGCAGTTCTTC,CASLRDRGGSEQFF
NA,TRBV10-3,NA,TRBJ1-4,TGTGCCATCAGTGAATCACTCACTAATGAAAAACTGTTTTTT,CAISESLTNEKLFF
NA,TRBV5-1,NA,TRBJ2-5,TGCGCCAGCAGTTGGCGGGGAGAGACCCAGTACTTC,CASSWRGETQYF
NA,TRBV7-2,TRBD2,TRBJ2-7,TGTGCCAGCAGCTCCTGGGGGGGATCCGAGCAGTACTTC,CASSSWGGSEQYF
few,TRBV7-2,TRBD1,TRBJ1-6,TGTGCCAGCAGCCCACGGACAGGGGGCGATTCACCCCTCCACTTT,CASSPRTGGDSPLHF
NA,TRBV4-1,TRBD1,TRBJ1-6,TGCGCCAGCAGCCAAGCGAATTTCATAGGGGGCCCGGATTCACCCCTCCACTTT,CASSQANFIGGPDSPLHF
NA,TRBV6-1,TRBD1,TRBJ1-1,TGTGCCGCGAAGGGACAGGGTGTCGGGAACACTGAAGCTTTCTTT,CAAKGQGVGNTEAFF
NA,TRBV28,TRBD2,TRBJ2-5,TGTGCCAGCAATTCCGGGACTAGCGGGGGGGAGACCCAGTACTTC,CASNSGTSGGETQYF
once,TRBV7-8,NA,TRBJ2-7,TGTGCCAGCAGCCCTATTATAGGCGGGGTTGACGAGCAGTACTTC,CASSPIIGGVDEQYF
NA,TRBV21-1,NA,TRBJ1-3,TGTGCCAGCAGCAAAGCGCTCGTCAGGGTTTTAACTGGAAACACCATATATTTT,CASSKALVRVLTGNTIYF
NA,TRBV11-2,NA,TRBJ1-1,TGTGCCAGCAGCCCCGTATCAGGGAAGTCGGGTGAAGCTTTCTTT,CASSPVSGKSGEAFF
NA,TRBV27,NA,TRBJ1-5,TGTGCCAGCACCCAACGGTTCAATCAGCCCCAGCATTTT,CASTQRFNQPQHF
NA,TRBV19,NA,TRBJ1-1,TGTGCCAGTAGTATACGCAGGGACACTGAAGCTTTCTTT,CASSIRRDTEAFF
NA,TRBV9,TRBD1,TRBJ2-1,TGTGCCAGCAGCGTAGTGGGACAGGGTTACAATGAGCAGTTCTTC,CASSVVGQGYNEQFF
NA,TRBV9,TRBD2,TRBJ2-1,TGTGCCAGCAGCGTAGGCCTAGCGGAGTACAATGAGCAGTTCTTC,CASSVGLAEYNEQFF
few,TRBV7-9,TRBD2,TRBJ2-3,TGTGCCAGCAGCCAGGGACTAGCGGGAGGAGTCACAGATACGCAGTATTTT,CASSQGLAGGVTDTQYF
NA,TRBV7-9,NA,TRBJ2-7,TGTGCCAGCAGCTTTCTAGCGTACTACGAGCAGTACTTC,CASSFLAYYEQYF
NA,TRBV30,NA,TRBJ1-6,TGTGCCTGGCTACTCTCCGGGGAGGACCCGCGGGCTAATTCACCCCTCCACTTT,CAWLLSGEDPRANSPLHF
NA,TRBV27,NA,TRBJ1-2,TGTGCCAGCAGTTTCACGGGGGGCTTGAACTATGGCTACACCTTC,CASSFTGGLNYGYTF
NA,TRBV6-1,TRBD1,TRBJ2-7,TGTGCCAGCACGGGGACAGAATCCTACGAGCAGTACTTC,CASTGTESYEQYF
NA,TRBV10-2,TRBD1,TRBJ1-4,TGCGCCAGCAGTGAGAGCGGGGGACAGGGGAGTGAAAAACTGTTTTTT,CASSESGGQGSEKLFF
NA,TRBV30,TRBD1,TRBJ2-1,TGTGCCTGGAGTCTCGACAGGGACGATGAGCAGTTCTTC,CAWSLDRDDEQFF
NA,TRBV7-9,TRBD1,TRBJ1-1,TGTGCCAGCAGCCGAAACAGGGGTAGGAACACTGAAGCTTTCTTT,CASSRNRGRNTEAFF
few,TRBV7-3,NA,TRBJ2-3,TGTGCCAGCAGCTCTGATCTGACAGCCTCTAGCACAGATACGCAGTATTTT,CASSSDLTASSTDTQYF
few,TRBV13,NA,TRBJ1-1,TGTGCCAGCAGCTTACGTACAGGGAAGATAAGGAACACTGAAGCTTTCTTT,CASSLRTGKIRNTEAFF
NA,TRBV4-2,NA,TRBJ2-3,TGTGCCAGCACCCCCGGGGGGCTTAGCACAGATACGCAGTATTTT,CASTPGGLSTDTQYF
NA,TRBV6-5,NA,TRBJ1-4,TGTGCCAGCAGACGACGGCCAACTAATGAAAAACTGTTTTTC,CASRRRPTNEKLFF
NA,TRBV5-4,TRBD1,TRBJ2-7,TGTGCCAGCAGCACCGGACAGGGGGAGGCCTACGAGCAGTACTTC,CASSTGQGEAYEQYF
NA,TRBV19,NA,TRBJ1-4,TGTGCCAGTACCCCAGGGGAATTTAGTGAAAAACTGTTTTTT,CASTPGEFSEKLFF
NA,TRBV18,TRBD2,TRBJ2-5,TGTGCCAGCTCACCACCGGGGACTAGCGGAATAGAGACCCAGTACTTC,CASSPPGTSGIETQYF
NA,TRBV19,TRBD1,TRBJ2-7,TGTGCCAGTAGTATAGGGGGACAGGCCTACGAGCAGTACTTC,CASSIGGQAYEQYF
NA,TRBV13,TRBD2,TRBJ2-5,TGTGCCAGCAGCTTACCGTCTGGCGGGAGGTACGAGACCCAGTACTTC,CASSLPSGGRYETQYF
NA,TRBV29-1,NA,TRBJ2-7,TGCAGCGTTGAGATCGGAGGAGGCGAGCAGTACTTC,CSVEIGGGEQYF
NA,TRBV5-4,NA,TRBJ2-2,TGTGCCAGCAGCTTGAGTCAGGGGACCACCGGGGAGCTGTTTTTT,CASSLSQGTTGELFF
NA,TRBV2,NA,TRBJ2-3,TGTGCCAGCAGTGAAGGTAGCGGACCCACAGATACGCAGTATTTT,CASSEGSGPTDTQYF
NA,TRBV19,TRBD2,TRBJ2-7,TGTGCCAGTCGCCCTGGACTAGCGGGAACCCCAATCTACGAGCAGTACTTC,CASRPGLAGTPIYEQYF
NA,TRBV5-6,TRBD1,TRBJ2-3,TGTGCCAGCAGCTTCCCCATTGGAACAGGGGGCTCAGATACGCAGTATTTT,CASSFPIGTGGSDTQYF
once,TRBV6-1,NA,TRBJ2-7,TGTGCCAGCAGTGACCTAGATCAGTACGAGCAGTACTTC,CASSDLDQYEQYF
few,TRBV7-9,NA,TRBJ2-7,TGTGCCAGCAGCTTAGCGTCCAGCGGAGCCTACGAGCAGTACTTC,CASSLASSGAYEQYF
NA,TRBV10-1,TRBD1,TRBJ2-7,TGCGCCAGGAACAGGGGAGATTACGAGCAGTACTTC,CARNRGDYEQYF
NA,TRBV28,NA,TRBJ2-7,TGTGCCAGCAGTTTACGGGTACAGGCAGGGGACGAGCAGTACTTC,CASSLRVQAGDEQYF
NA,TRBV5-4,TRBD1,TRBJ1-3,TGTGCCAGCAGCCGGACAGGGGACGGAAACACCATATATTTT,CASSRTGDGNTIYF
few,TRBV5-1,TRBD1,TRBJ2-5,TGCGCCAGCAGCTTGGTGGGACAGGGGGCGGAGACCCAGTACTTC,CASSLVGQGAETQYF
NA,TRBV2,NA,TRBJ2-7,TGTGCCAGCGAACCTGACTACCAGTCCTACGAGCAGTACTTC,CASEPDYQSYEQYF